What follows are 20 T cell receptor beta chains derived from one specimen sequenced in a study of Graves' ophthalmopathy and Graves' hyperthyroidism. Amplification of TCR beta CDR3 regions used RNA transcripts. HTBI-primed RT-PCR formed the first round, and a multiplex PCR formed the second. TCRdb re-derived calls from the multiplex PCR reads in MiXCR, one entry per CDR3 protein. The sample records fewer than 650,000 distinct CDR3 sequences, approximately 22% being singletons. The material sequenced was peripheral blood. Receptors originate from a woman between 18 and 29 years old with stable Graves' hyperthyroidism. Some clones in this sample may be carry-over from other donors' samples.

The CDR3 DNA is TGCGCCAGCAGCCAGACGGGGACGGATCAAATGAACACTGAAGCTTTCTTT. It encodes CASSQTGTDQMNTEAFF. This chain uses TRBV4-1 with TRBJ1-1; TRBD1 is a possible D gene (5 bases). V was trimmed by 3 bases and J by 0 bases, leaving 17 bases between them. The CDR3 sequence is 17 residues long. Germline V lookup: CDR1 MGHRA, CDR2 YSYEKL.

The rearrangement joins TRBV28 to TRBJ1-1; no reliable D call. Germline loops: CDR1 MDHEN, CDR2 SYDVKM. The length of the CDR3 is 15 residues. Trimming shortened V by 5 bases and J by 1 base, and 14 bases separated the two germline ends. CDR3 sequence reads: CASSPDTGKNTEAFF. As DNA, the CDR3 is TGTGCCAGCAGTCCCGATACGGGGAAGAACACTGAAGCTTTCTTT.

This clonotype has a count of ten or more. V gene TRBV6-1 combines with J gene TRBJ1-3; tentatively, D is TRBD1 (5 bases). Deletions cut 0 bases from V and 3 bases from J, with 9 bases between. The CDR3 runs 15 residues. Germline V gene data show CDR1 as MNHNS and CDR2 as SASEGT. CDR3 residues: CASSEAWGYGNTIYF. The CDR3 nucleotides are TGTGCCAGCAGTGAAGCTTGGGGGTATGGAAACACCATATATTTT.

This clonotype was counted many times. This chain joins TRBV12-3 or TRBV12-4 and TRBJ1-1; D perhaps matches TRBD1 (5 bases). The CDR3 runs 14 residues. The V gene lost 8 bases and the J gene lost 0 bases, with 13 bases spanning the gap. The CDR3: CASLGDDLNTEAFF. CDR3 DNA sequence: TGTGCCAGCCTAGGGGATGATCTGAACACTGAAGCTTTCTTT.

This clonotype was observed many times. The chain couples TRBV12-3 or TRBV12-4 to TRBJ2-2, with no clear D. With 3 bases removed from V and 14 bases from J, the gap between germline ends came to 10 bases. The CDR3 length is 11 residues. The CDR3 spells CASSFSHVLFF. CDR3 coding DNA: TGTGCCAGCAGTTTTAGCCACGTCCTGTTTTTT.

The gene calls are TRBV7-9 and TRBJ1-2; D ambiguous. Germline assignment: CDR1 SEHNR and CDR2 FQNEAQ (reference sequence). The V end lost 0 bases, the J end lost 8 bases, and 13 bases lay between the germline ends. The CDR3 length is 14 residues. The CDR3 spells CASSLALLRGGYTF. CDR3 in DNA: TGTGCCAGCAGCTTAGCGCTTTTGAGAGGCGGCTACACCTTC.

V usage is TRBV2 and J usage is TRBJ2-7; possible D gene TRBD1, 6 bases. V was clipped by 5 bases and J by 3 bases, with 14 bases between them. Germline V gene lookup returns CDR1 SNHLY and CDR2 FYNNEI. The CDR3 has 14 residues. The CDR3 DNA is TGTGCCAGCAGTTGGCAGGGGTCGGGCTACGAGCAGTACTTC. Translating gives CASSWQGSGYEQYF.

Only a few counts were recorded for this clonotype. V usage is TRBV12-3 or TRBV12-4 and J usage is TRBJ2-1; no definite D call. This CDR3 region has 13 residues. The V and J ends lost 5 bases and 3 bases respectively, with 8 bases between them. This chain's CDR3 is CASSSRLYNEQFF. The CDR3 region has the DNA TGTGCCAGCAGTAGCCGACTCTACAATGAGCAGTTCTTC.

Note on this clonotype: Germline is not matched at one junction end, which may reflect a read error. V gene TRBV20-1 combines with J gene TRBJ1-6; D unclear. The CDR3 has 16 residues. Germline lookup yields CDR1 DFQATT and CDR2 SNEGSKA (reference sequence). In DNA form, the CDR3 reads TGCAGCGCTAGAGATCCAGCAGTCCAGTATAATTCACCCCTCCACTTT. Protein sequence: CSARDPAVQYNSPLHF.

The rearrangement links TRBV12-3 or TRBV12-4 to TRBJ2-7; D perhaps matches TRBD1 (6 bases). The CDR3 runs 15 residues. Deletions cut 5 bases from V and 6 bases from J, with 20 bases between. Here the CDR3 reads CASSGSRGYGSEQYF. The CDR3 DNA follows: TGTGCCAGCAGTGGCAGTAGGGGGTATGGTAGCGAGCAGTACTTC.

This clonotype has at least ten counts. This chain joins TRBV5-1 and TRBJ1-2; 7 nucleotides agree with TRBD1. The germline gives CDR1 SGHRS, CDR2 YFSETQ. V was clipped by 6 bases and J by 6 bases; unmatched bases: 8. The CDR3 has 13 amino acids. DNA of the CDR3: TGCGCCAGCACCCGACAGGGAAGTCATGGCTACACCTTC. As protein: CASTRQGSHGYTF.

This chain uses TRBV5-8 with TRBJ2-2; D ambiguous. V dropped 0 bases and J dropped 1 base, with 7 bases sitting between them. This CDR3 has 15 residues. From germline, CDR1 is SGHTS and CDR2 YDEGEE. In nucleotides, the CDR3 is TGTGCCAGCAGCTTGGACAGCCTGAACACCGGGGAGCTGTTTTTT. Its translation: CASSLDSLNTGELFF.

This clonotype was observed at least ten times. The chain links TRBV6-1 to TRBJ2-7; TRBD1 or TRBD2 may be the D gene (5 bases each). The V gene lost 7 bases and the J gene lost 2 bases, with 21 bases spanning the gap. The CDR3 loop spans 16 amino acids. Germline V gene lookup returns CDR1 MNHNS and CDR2 SASEGT. This CDR3 reads CASNHAVGTGPYEQYF. The CDR3 DNA is TGTGCCAGCAACCACGCCGTAGGGACGGGGCCCTACGAGCAGTACTTC.

The rearrangement links TRBV27 to TRBJ2-7; D call uncertain. The germline V gene encodes CDR1 MNHEY and CDR2 SMNVEV (reference sequence). The CDR3 has 14 amino acids. Trimming cost V 3 bases and J 0 bases, with 9 bases left between them. The CDR3 loop is CASSFESSSYEQYF. The CDR3 DNA sequence: TGTGCCAGCAGTTTTGAGTCCTCCTCCTACGAGCAGTACTTC.

This clonotype was counted at least ten times. This chain uses TRBV15 with TRBJ1-3; D is ambiguous. Trimming cost V 4 bases and J 4 bases, with 8 bases left between them. CDR1 is LNHNV and CDR2 is YYDKDF in the germline V gene (reference sequence). This CDR3 spans 13 amino acids. The CDR3 coding sequence is TGTGCCACCAGCATGGACTGGGGAAACACCATATATTTT. Translated, it gives CATSMDWGNTIYF.

This clonotype was seen repeatedly, ten times or more. This chain's CDR3 is CASSQDRGDEQYF. As DNA, the CDR3 is TGTGCCAGCAGCCAGGACAGGGGTGACGAGCAGTACTTC. V and J are TRBV12-3 or TRBV12-4 and TRBJ2-7; 9 bases agree with TRBD1. Germline trimming cut 6 bases from V and 5 bases from J; bases unmatched to any gene: 5. The CDR3 has 13 amino acids.

Many counts were recorded for this clonotype. This chain uses TRBV12-3 or TRBV12-4 with TRBJ1-5; D possibly corresponds to TRBD1 (5 bases). Deletions cut 7 bases from V and 7 bases from J, with 11 bases between. The CDR3 totals 12 residues. CDR3 loop: CASTIWGQPQHF. The CDR3 DNA sequence: TGTGCCAGCACGATATGGGGCCAGCCCCAGCATTTT.

This clonotype was picked up many times. The V call is TRBV27, the J call TRBJ1-5; 7 bases map to TRBD1. V was pared by 2 bases and J by 7 bases, with 5 bases of the junction left unmatched. The CDR3 length is 14 residues. Germline V gene sequence: CDR1 MNHEY, CDR2 SMNVEV (reference sequence). Here the CDR3 DNA reads TGTGCCAGCAGTTTAACAGGGGCTTTACAGCCCCAGCATTTT. As protein: CASSLTGALQPQHF.

Of note for this clonotype: A read error may produce the germline difference seen at one junction end. The chain recombines TRBV5-1 with TRBJ1-1, with D possibly matching TRBD1 (6 bases). The CDR3 contains 14 residues. CDR1 and CDR2 from the germline V gene are SGHRS and YFSETQ. The DNA of the CDR3 is TGCGCCAGCAGCACAGGACAGCCCAACACTGAAGCTTGCTTT. As protein: CASSTGQPNTEACF.

This clonotype was counted ten times or more. The rearrangement links TRBV10-3 to TRBJ1-1; D not resolved. Germline V CDR1 and CDR2: ENHRY, SYGVKD. This CDR3 contains 12 residues. Trimming cost V 8 bases and J 2 bases, with 9 bases left between them. CDR3 nucleotides: TGTGCCATCGCCGCCAGCAACACTGAAGCTTTCTTT. Translating it yields CAIAASNTEAFF.